What follows describes a single T cell receptor (beta chain). Its cognate antigen is unknown. This specimen comes from a study of cytomegalovirus exposure and HLA in healthy donors. Study observations and caveats: The investigators catalogued about 170 TCR beta chains as cytomegalovirus-associated. Trimming of TCR beta V- and J-genes showed a link, identified in a later analysis, to a missense DCLRE1C variant. Per a prior analysis, the majority of TCR beta V segments were productive roughly 87% or roughly 30% of the time. A later analysis reportedly found that, within productive TCRs, an Asian-associated ancestry cluster had fewer N-insertions than the mean observed across the approximately 670 donors.

PCR was performed using 60 Vbeta and 13 Jbeta primers. Profiling relied on immunoSEQ multiplex PCR, and the TCRdb table lists in-frame clones only, not all of them. The table lists about 160,000 clones, approximately 75% of them singletons. The CDR3 runs 12 residues. The germline V and J ends were trimmed by 4 bases and 5 bases, with 5 bases remaining between them. Germline V gene sequence: CDR1 SGHTA, CDR2 FQGTGA. The sequence was obtained from a man aged 30 to 45 in good health and CMV-seropositive. The material sequenced was PBMCs. The genes are TRBV7-3 and TRBJ2-2, with D unresolved. The CDR3, as DNA: TGTGCCAGCAGCTCCGAGACCGGGGAGCTGTTTTTT. Encoded protein: CASSSETGELFF.